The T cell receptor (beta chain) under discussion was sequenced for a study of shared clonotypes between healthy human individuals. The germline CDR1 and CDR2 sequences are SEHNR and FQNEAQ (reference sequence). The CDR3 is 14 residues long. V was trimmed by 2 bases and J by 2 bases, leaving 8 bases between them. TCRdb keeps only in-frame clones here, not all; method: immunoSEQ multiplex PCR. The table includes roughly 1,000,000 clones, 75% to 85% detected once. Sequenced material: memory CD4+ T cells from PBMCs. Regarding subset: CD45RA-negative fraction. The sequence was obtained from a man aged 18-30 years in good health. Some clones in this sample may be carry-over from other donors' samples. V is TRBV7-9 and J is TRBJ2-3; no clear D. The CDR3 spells CASSLFAYTDTQYF. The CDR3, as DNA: TGTGCCAGCAGCTTATTTGCGTACACAGATACGCAGTATTTT.